Included here is one TCR beta chain sequence, with context. The presence of a unique molecular identifier marked each TCR cDNA molecule. TCRdb recomputed calls from the 5' RACE reads with MiXCR, one row per CDR3 protein. The table records over 40,000 distinct CDR3 sequences, approximately 12% of them present only once. Trimming cost V 6 bases and J 0 bases, with 14 bases left between them. CDR3 size: 16 residues. The V gene's germline CDR1 is SGHTA and CDR2 FQGTGA. Time point: blood at routine non-recurrence follow-up after resection. The data derive from a study of spatial heterogeneity in lung cancer. Across the study: PBMC samples from follow-up, where available, were sequenced a median of roughly two years after resection. Consistent detection of more beta-chain than alpha-chain sequences was observed.

The sequence derives from a male donor with early-stage non-small cell lung cancer. The chain uses TRBV7-3 and TRBJ2-2; a weak D match, TRBD2 (5 bases). Source: PBMCs, taken at follow-up. CDR3 residues: CASRSGRGSNTGELFF. DNA of the CDR3: TGTGCCAGCAGATCTGGACGGGGATCGAACACCGGGGAGCTGTTTTTT.